The text below deals with one T cell receptor (beta chain). Its antigen is as yet unknown. This record comes from a study of OX40 agonist ivuxolimab in advanced cancers. On the study more broadly: Patients in dose escalation had liver, melanoma, kidney or head and neck cancers.

The protocol was immunoSEQ multiplex PCR, while the TCRdb copy is restricted to in-frame clones and leaves out a portion. The sample holds about 37,000 clones, almost 80% seen once. Excluded were patients having autoimmune disease history or systemic immunosuppression. There are 15 residues in the CDR3. V lost 6 bases to trimming and J lost 4 bases, with 20 bases between them. CDR1 is SGHDT and CDR2 is YYEEEE in the germline V gene. Study findings and constraints: Doses of 0.1 to 3.0 mg/kg were accompanied by clonal expansion of CD4+ and CD8+ blood T cells by week 6.

Sequenced here: CD4+ or CD8+ T cells sorted from blood, sampled in a trial of the OX40 agonist ivuxolimab. The chain combines TRBV5-6 with TRBJ2-7; D is possibly TRBD2 (6 bases). The clonotype comes from an adult with an advanced solid tumor such as melanoma, head and neck, liver or kidney cancer. DNA of the CDR3: TGTGCCAGCATCTCACGGGGGACCATCTTTTACGAGCAGTACTTC. This sequence encodes CASISRGTIFYEQYF.